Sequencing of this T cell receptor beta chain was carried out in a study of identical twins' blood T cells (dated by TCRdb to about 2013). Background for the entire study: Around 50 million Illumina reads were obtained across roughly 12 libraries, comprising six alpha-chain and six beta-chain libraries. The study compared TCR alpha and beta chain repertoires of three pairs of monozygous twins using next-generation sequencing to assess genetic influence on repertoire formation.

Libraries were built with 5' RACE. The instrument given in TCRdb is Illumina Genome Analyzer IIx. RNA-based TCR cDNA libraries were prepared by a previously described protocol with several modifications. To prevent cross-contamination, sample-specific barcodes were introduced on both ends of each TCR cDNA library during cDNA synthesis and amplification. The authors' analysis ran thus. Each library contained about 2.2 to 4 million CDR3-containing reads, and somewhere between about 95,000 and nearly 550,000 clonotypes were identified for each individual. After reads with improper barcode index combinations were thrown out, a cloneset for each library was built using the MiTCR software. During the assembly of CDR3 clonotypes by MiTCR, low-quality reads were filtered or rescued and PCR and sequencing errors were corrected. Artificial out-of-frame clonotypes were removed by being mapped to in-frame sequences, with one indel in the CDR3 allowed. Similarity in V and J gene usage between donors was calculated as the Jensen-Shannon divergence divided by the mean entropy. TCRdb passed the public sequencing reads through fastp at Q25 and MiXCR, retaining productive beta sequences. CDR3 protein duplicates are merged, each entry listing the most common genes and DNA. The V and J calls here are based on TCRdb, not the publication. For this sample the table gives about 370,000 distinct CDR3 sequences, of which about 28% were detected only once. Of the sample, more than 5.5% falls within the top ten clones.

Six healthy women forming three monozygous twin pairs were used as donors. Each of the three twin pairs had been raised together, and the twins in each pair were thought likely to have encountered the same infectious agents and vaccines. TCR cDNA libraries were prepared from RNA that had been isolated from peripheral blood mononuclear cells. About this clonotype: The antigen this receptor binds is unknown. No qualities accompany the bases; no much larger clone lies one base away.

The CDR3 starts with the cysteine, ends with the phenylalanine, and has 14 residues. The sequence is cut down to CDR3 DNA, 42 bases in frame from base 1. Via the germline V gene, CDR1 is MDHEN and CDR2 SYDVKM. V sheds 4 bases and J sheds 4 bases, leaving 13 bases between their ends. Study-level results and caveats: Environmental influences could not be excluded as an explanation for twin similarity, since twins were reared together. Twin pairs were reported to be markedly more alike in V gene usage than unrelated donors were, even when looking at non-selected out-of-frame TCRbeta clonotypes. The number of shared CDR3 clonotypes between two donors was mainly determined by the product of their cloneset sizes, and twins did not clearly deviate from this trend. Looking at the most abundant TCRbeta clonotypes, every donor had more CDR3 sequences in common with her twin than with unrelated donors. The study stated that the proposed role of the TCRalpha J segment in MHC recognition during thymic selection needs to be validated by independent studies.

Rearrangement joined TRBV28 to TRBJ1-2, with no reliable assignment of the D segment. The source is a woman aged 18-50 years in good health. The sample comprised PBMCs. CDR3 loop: CASSSLGPTYGYTF. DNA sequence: TGTGCCAGCAGTTCCCTCGGCCCCACCTATGGCTACACCTTC.